This T cell receptor (beta chain) is from a study of blood T cell repertoires in COVID-19. Across the study: Both acute and convalescent COVID-19 samples were obtained from the United States, Italy and Spain. Sources were T cells, B-cell-depleted T cells, or PBMCs; the material itself was cDNA or gDNA.

This CDR3 is built from 12 residues. The germline V and J ends were trimmed by 3 bases and 4 bases, with 4 bases remaining between them. Germline values: CDR1 LGHDT, CDR2 YNNKEL (reference sequence). Authors' data handling: It was from reference gene primer amplification that nucleated cell counts were estimated. The protocol was immunoSEQ multiplex PCR, while the TCRdb copy is restricted to in-frame clones and leaves out a portion. Clonal size and the V and J genes are those of that table, whereas D and trimming came from the DNA. The repertoire has about 250,000 clones, 85% of them found once; the top ten carry more than 4.5%. This clone was recorded a few times.

The receptor's source is a man aged 45 to 65 with COVID-19, enrolled during active disease. The material sequenced was peripheral blood. The chain combines TRBV3-1 (or the pseudogene TRBV3-2) with TRBJ1-3; no firm D call. The CDR3 region has the DNA TGTGCCAGCAGCCAGACAGGAAACACCATATATTTT. Amino acids: CASSQTGNTIYF.